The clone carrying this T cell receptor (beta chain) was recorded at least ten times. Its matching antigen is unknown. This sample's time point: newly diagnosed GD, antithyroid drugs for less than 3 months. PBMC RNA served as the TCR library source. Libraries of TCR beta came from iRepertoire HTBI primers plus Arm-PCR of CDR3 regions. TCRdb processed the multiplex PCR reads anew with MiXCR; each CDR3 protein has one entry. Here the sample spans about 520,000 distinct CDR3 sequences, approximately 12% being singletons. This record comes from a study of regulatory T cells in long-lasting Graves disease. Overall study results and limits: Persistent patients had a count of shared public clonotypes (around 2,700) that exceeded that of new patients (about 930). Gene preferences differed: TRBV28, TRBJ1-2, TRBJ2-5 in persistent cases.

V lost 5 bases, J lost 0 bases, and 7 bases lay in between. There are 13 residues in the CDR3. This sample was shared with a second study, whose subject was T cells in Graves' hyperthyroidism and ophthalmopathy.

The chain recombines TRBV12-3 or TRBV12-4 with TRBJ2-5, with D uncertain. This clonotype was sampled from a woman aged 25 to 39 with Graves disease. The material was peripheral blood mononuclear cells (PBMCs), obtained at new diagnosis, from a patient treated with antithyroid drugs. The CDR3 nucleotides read TGTGCCAGCAGTGAAGTGAACCAAGAGACCCAGTACTTC. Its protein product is CASSEVNQETQYF.